Listed below are T cell receptor beta chains from one sample, sequenced in a study of blood T cell repertoires in COVID-19. The data were produced by immunoSEQ multiplex PCR, yet TCRdb's version contains in-frame clones alone and is incomplete. The sample has some 110,000 clones, 85% seen once. The specimen sequenced was peripheral blood. Receptors originate from a woman of 80 years or more with COVID-19, enrolled during active disease. The CDR3 runs from the conserved cysteine through the conserved F or W. A D gene is named only where the DNA matches it firmly. Size is omitted from some rows. Given values are once, few, many or a class for expanded clones.

J gene,V gene,D gene,clone size,CDR3 DNA,CDR3 protein
TRBJ2-1,TRBV2,TRBD2,once,TGTGCCAGCAGTGGGCGGACTAGCGGGCCCAGCTCCTACAATGAGCAGTTCTTC,CASSGRTSGPSSYNEQFF
TRBJ1-4,TRBV28,.,.,TGTGCCAGCAGACAGACCCGAGAAAAACTGTTTTTT,CASRQTREKLFF
TRBJ2-7,TRBV4-3,TRBD2,many,TGCGCCAGCAGCCAAGATAGAGTCGAGCGGGAGGTCTCCTACGAGCAGTACTTC,CASSQDRVEREVSYEQYF
TRBJ2-7,TRBV5-6,.,.,TGTGCCAGCAGCTACCTATACGAGCAGTACTTC,CASSYLYEQYF
TRBJ2-3,TRBV28,.,once,TGTGCCAGCAATGCCCTAGGGAGAGTGTATAGCACAGATACGCAGTATTTT,CASNALGRVYSTDTQYF
TRBJ2-1,TRBV19,TRBD2,.,TGTGCCAGTAGTTCGACTAGCGGGAGGGCCGGAGAGCAGTTCTTC,CASSSTSGRAGEQFF
TRBJ2-7,TRBV27,TRBD1,few,TGTGCCAGCAGTTTAAAGGGACAGCGTTTAGAGCAGTACTTC,CASSLKGQRLEQYF
TRBJ1-4,TRBV20-1,.,.,TGCAGTGCTAGTATTACGGCAACTAATGAAAAACTGTTTTTT,CSASITATNEKLFF
TRBJ2-4,TRBV9,.,once,TGTGCCAGCAGCCAGGGGGCCAAAAACATTCAGTACTTC,CASSQGAKNIQYF
TRBJ1-4,TRBV18,.,.,TGTGCCAGCTCACCTGGGGATCGGGGAAAACTGTTTTTT,CASSPGDRGKLFF
TRBJ2-7,TRBV7-8,TRBD2,.,TGTGCCAGCAGCTTAGGACTAGCGGGAGGAATCAACGAGCAGTACTTC,CASSLGLAGGINEQYF
TRBJ2-5,TRBV24-1,.,.,TGTGCCACCAATGATCCGAACAGGGAACAAGAGACCCAGTACTTC,CATNDPNREQETQYF
TRBJ2-5,TRBV5-1,TRBD1,.,TGCGCCAGCAGGGCCCCGGGACAGGGCAGAGAGACCCAGTACTTC,CASRAPGQGRETQYF
TRBJ2-6,TRBV25-1,.,.,TGTGCCAGCAGTCCCACGGGGAGCCTCTCTGGGGCCAACGTCCTGACTTTC,CASSPTGSLSGANVLTF
TRBJ2-3,TRBV5-4,TRBD2,.,TGTGCCAGCAGCTCGACGACTAGCGGGCCCACAGATACGCAGTATTTT,CASSSTTSGPTDTQYF
TRBJ1-1,TRBV6-5,TRBD1,.,TGTGCCAGCAGTTCCAATTTTCAGGGGGCAGATACTGAAGCTTTCTTT,CASSSNFQGADTEAFF
TRBJ1-2,TRBV6-5,.,few,TGTGCCAGCAGTCTGGACAGAAACTATGGCTACACCTTC,CASSLDRNYGYTF